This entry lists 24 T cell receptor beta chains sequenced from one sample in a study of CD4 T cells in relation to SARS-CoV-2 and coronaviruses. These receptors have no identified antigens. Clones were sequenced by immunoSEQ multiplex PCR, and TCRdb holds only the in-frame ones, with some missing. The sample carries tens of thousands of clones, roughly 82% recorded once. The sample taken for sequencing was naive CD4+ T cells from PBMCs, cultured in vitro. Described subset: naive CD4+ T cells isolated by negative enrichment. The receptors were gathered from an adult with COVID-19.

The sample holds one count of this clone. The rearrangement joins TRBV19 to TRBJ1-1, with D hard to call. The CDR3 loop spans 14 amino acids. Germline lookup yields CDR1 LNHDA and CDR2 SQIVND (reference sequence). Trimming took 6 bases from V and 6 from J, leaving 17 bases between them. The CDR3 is CASSRGYDAPEAFF. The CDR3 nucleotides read TGTGCCAGTAGCCGTGGATATGACGCCCCTGAAGCTTTCTTT.

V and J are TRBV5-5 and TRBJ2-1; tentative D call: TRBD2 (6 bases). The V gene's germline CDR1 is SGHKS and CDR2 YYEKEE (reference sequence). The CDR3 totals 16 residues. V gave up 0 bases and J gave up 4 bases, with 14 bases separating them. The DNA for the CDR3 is TGTGCCAGCAGCTTGGCCTTCGGACTATTATACAATGAGCAGTTCTTC. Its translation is CASSLAFGLLYNEQFF.

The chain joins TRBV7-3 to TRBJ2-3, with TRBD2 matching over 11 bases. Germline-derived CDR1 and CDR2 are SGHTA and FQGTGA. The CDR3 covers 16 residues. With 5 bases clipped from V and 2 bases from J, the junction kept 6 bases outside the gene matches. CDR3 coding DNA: TGTGCCAGCAGCCCCCCGGGACTAGCGGACACAGATACGCAGTATTTT. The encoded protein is CASSPPGLADTDTQYF.

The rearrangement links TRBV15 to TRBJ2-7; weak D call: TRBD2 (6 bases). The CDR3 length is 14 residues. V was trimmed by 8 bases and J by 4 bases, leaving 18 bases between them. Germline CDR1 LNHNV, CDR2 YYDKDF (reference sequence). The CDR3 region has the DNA TGTGCCACCGCGAATTGGGGGACTTGGTACGAGCAGTACTTC. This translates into CATANWGTWYEQYF.

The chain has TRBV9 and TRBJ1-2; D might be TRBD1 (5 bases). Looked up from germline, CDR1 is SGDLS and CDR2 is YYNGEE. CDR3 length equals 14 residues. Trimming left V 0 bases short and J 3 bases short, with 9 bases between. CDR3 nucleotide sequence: TGTGCCAGCAGCGTAGGAGGGGAGGACTATGGCTACACCTTC. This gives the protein CASSVGGEDYGYTF.

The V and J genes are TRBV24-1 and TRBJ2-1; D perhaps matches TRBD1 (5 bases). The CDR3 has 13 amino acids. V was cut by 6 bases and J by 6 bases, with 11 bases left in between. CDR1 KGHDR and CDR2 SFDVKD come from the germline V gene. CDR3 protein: CATSPIRGNEQFF. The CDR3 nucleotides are TGTGCCACCAGTCCCATTAGGGGCAATGAGCAGTTCTTC.

This CDR3 reads CASSDRVNNEQFF. CDR3 DNA sequence: TGTGCCAGCAGTGACAGGGTTAACAATGAGCAGTTCTTC. The rearrangement uses TRBV6-4 and TRBJ2-1, with D hard to call. Germline V gene data show CDR1 as MRHNA and CDR2 as SNTAGT. The V end lost 2 bases, the J end lost 5 bases, and 7 bases lay between the germline ends. CDR3 length: 13 amino acids.

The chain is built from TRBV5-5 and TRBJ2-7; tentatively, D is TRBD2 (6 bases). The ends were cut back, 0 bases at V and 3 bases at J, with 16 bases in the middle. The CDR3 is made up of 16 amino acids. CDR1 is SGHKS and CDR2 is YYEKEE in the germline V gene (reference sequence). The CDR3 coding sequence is TGTGCCAGCAGCTTGGTCGCGGGTGCGGGGCTCTACGAGCAGTACTTC. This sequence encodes CASSLVAGAGLYEQYF.

The CDR3 sequence is CASSNPPDKTKYLSYEQYF. Here the CDR3 DNA reads TGTGCCAGCAGCAATCCTCCCGACAAAACAAAGTACCTCTCCTACGAGCAGTACTTC. The chain uses TRBV21-1 and TRBJ2-7; the D call TRBD1 from the table was never checked on the DNA. TRBV21-1 is a documented pseudogene. This CDR3 has 19 residues.

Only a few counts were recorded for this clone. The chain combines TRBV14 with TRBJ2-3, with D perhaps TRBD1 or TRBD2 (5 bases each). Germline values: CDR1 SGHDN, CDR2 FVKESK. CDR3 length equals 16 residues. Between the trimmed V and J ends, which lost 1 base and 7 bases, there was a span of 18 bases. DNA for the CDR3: TGTGCCAGCAGCCAAGTAATGGGGACGTTTAGTCATACGCAGTATTTT. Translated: CASSQVMGTFSHTQYF.

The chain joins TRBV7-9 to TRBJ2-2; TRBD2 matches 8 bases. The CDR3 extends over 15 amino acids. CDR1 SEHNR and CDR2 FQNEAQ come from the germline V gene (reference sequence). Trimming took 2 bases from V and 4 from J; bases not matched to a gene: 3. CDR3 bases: TGTGCCAGCAGCTTATCGGCGGGGGGCACCGGGGAGCTGTTTTTT. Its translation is CASSLSAGGTGELFF.

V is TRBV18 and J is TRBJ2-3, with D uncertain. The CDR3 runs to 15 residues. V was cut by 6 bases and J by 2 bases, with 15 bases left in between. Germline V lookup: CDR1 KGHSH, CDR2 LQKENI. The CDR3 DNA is TGTGCCAGCTCCCAAGGATATTCCATCACAGATACGCAGTATTTT. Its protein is CASSQGYSITDTQYF.

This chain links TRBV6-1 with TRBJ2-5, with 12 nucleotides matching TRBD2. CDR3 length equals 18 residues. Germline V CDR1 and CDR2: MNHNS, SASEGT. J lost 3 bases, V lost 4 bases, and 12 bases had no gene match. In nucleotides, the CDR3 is TGTGCCAGCAGTGTTGGGGGACTAGCGGGTACCTCCAAAGAGACCCAGTACTTC. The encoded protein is CASSVGGLAGTSKETQYF.

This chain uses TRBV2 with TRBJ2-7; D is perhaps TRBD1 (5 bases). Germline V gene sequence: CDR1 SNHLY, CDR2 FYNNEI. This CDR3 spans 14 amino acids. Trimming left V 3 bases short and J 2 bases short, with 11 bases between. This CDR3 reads CASSEADSTYEQYF. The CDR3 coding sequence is TGTGCCAGCAGTGAGGCTGACAGCACCTACGAGCAGTACTTC.

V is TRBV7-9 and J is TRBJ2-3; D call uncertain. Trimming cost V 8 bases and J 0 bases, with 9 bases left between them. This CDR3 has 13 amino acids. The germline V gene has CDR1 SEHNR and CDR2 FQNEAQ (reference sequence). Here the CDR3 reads CASPETSTDTQYF. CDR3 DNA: TGTGCCAGCCCAGAGACGAGCACAGATACGCAGTATTTT.

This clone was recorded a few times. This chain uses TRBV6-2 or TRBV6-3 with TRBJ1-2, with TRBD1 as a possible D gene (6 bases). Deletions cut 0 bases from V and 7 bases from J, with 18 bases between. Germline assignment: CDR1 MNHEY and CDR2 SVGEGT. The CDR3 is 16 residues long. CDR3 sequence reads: CASSYSPGGLMSGYTF. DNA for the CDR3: TGTGCCAGCAGTTACTCGCCCGGGGGGCTTATGTCTGGCTACACCTTC.

CDR3 loop: CSAYSGTSGRVGELFF. The CDR3 DNA reads TGCAGCGCATATTCCGGGACTAGCGGGAGAGTAGGGGAGCTGTTTTTT. The J gene is TRBJ2-2, the V gene TRBV29-1, with TRBD2 identical over 14 bases. With 7 bases clipped from V and 8 bases from J, the junction kept 12 bases outside the gene matches. Germline-derived CDR1 and CDR2 are SQVTM and ANQGSEA. This CDR3 comprises 16 residues.

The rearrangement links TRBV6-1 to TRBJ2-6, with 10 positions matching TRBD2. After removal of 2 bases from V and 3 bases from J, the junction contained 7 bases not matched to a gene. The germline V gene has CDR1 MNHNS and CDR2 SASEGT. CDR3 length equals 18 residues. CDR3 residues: CASSESPSGSGGANVLTF. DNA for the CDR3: TGTGCCAGCAGTGAATCGCCTAGCGGGAGCGGTGGGGCCAACGTCCTGACTTTC.

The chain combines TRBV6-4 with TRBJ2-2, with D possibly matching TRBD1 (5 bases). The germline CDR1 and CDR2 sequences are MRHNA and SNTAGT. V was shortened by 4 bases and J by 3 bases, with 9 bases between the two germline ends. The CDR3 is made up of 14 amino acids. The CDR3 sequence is CASSVSGYTGELFF. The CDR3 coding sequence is TGTGCCAGCAGTGTGTCAGGGTACACCGGGGAGCTGTTTTTT.

CDR3 sequence: CASSVGVSGANVLTF. CDR3 DNA: TGTGCCAGCAGCGTAGGAGTTTCTGGGGCCAACGTCCTGACTTTC. The chain recombines TRBV9 with TRBJ2-6, with D unresolved. Germline lookup yields CDR1 SGDLS and CDR2 YYNGEE. V lost 0 bases to trimming and J lost 1 base, with 5 bases between them. The CDR3 is 15 amino acids.

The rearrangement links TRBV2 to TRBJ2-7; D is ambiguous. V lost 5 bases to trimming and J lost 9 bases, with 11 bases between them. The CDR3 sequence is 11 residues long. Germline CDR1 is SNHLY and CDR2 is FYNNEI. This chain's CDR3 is CASSLSSAQYF. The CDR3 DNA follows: TGTGCCAGCAGTTTGTCGAGTGCGCAGTACTTC.

The CDR3 here is CASSLRRGPYEQYF. The CDR3 DNA reads TGTGCCAGCAGCCTCCGCAGGGGCCCCTACGAGCAGTACTTC. The J gene is TRBJ2-7, the V gene TRBV7-8; maybe TRBD1 (6 bases). Trimming stripped 5 bases from V and 2 bases from J, with 13 bases between. Germline values: CDR1 SGHVS, CDR2 FQNEAQ. This CDR3 is 14 amino acids long.

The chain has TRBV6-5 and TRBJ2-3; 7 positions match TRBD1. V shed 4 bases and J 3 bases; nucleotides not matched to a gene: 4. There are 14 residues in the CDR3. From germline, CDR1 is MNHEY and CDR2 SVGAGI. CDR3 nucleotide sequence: TGTGCCAGCAGTTTACGACAGGGAACAGATACGCAGTATTTT. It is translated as CASSLRQGTDTQYF.

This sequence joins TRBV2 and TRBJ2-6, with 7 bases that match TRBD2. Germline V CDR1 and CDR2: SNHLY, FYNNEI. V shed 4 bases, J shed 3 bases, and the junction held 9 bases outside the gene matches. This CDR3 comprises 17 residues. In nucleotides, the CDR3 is TGTGCCAGCAGTGCCCTGGCGGGAGCGTTTGGGGCCAACGTCCTGACTTTC. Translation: CASSALAGAFGANVLTF.